This passage covers 26 T cell receptor beta chains from one sample sequenced in a study of cytomegalovirus exposure and HLA in healthy donors. Clones were sequenced by immunoSEQ multiplex PCR, and TCRdb holds only the in-frame ones, with some missing. The sample has about 200,000 clones, around 83% seen once. Sequencing used PBMCs. The receptors were gathered from a woman aged 25 to 39 in good health and CMV-seropositive.

This chain joins TRBV30 and TRBJ2-7, with TRBD2 as a possible D gene (5 bases). The V and J ends lost 0 bases and 2 bases respectively, with 8 bases between them. Germline-derived CDR1 and CDR2 are GTSNPN and SVGIG (reference sequence). The CDR3 totals 13 residues. CDR3 region: CAWSVRRAYEQYF. DNA for the CDR3: TGTGCCTGGAGTGTACGGCGGGCCTACGAGCAGTACTTC.

This chain joins TRBV5-1 and TRBJ1-4; D not certain. V shed 4 bases and J shed 4 bases, with 5 bases lying between them. The CDR3 has 12 residues. The germline V gene encodes CDR1 SGHRS and CDR2 YFSETQ. In DNA, the CDR3 is TGCGCCAGCAGCGAGAATAATGAAAAACTGTTTTTT. Encoded protein: CASSENNEKLFF.

The J gene is TRBJ1-4, the V gene TRBV29-1; 9 bases fit TRBD1. Per germline, CDR1 SQVTM and CDR2 ANQGSEA. The CDR3 length is 17 residues. J gave up 2 bases and V 5 bases, and 12 bases lay outside the gene matches. The CDR3 nucleotides are TGCAGCGTTCTCATCTTACAGGGGGCGCGGACTAATGAAAAACTGTTTTTT. It is translated as CSVLILQGARTNEKLFF.

The rearrangement uses TRBV7-6 and TRBJ1-1; no reliable D call. V shed 6 bases and J shed 3 bases, with 23 bases lying between them. The CDR3 consists of 17 residues. The V gene's germline CDR1 is SGHVS and CDR2 FNYEAQ. CDR3 nucleotides: TGTGCCAGCAGTAACAATCCTACCACGCCTCGGGACACTGAAGCTTTCTTT. Protein product: CASSNNPTTPRDTEAFF.

V usage is TRBV5-1 and J usage is TRBJ2-2, with a weak D call TRBD1 (6 bases). This CDR3 is built from 15 residues. Trimming stripped 3 bases from V and 4 bases from J, with 13 bases between. The germline gives CDR1 SGHRS, CDR2 YFSETQ. CDR3 in amino acids: CASSYSDSITGELFF. DNA for the CDR3: TGCGCCAGCAGCTATTCGGACAGTATCACCGGGGAGCTGTTTTTT.

J is TRBJ2-1 and V is TRBV5-1; TRBD2 matches 13 bases. J was trimmed by 9 bases and V by 4 bases; bases with no gene match: 7. Germline-derived CDR1 and CDR2 are SGHRS and YFSETQ. This CDR3 contains 15 residues. The CDR3 DNA reads as TGCGCCAGCAGCATAGGACTAGCGGGAGCGGGTGAGCAGTTCTTC. Translating gives CASSIGLAGAGEQFF.

The CDR3 DNA follows: TGCGCCAGCAGCGTCGGGTTTACTACTGGTGGCTACACCTTC. Protein sequence: CASSVGFTTGGYTF. V is TRBV5-1 and J is TRBJ1-2; no definite D call. The CDR3 is made up of 14 amino acids. Trimming took 4 bases from V and 7 from J, leaving 17 bases between them. Germline CDR1 reads SGHRS; CDR2 reads YFSETQ.

This clone occurred a few times. V and J are TRBV7-9 and TRBJ1-1, with 7 bases identical to TRBD1. This CDR3 spans 14 amino acids. With 5 bases clipped from V and 1 base from J, the junction kept 4 bases outside the gene matches. Germline CDR1 SEHNR, CDR2 FQNEAQ (reference sequence). Written as DNA, the CDR3 is TGTGCCAGCAGCCTGACAGGGTGGAACACTGAAGCTTTCTTT. Its translation: CASSLTGWNTEAFF.

V is TRBV5-1 and J is TRBJ1-3, with no clear D. Germline V lookup: CDR1 SGHRS, CDR2 YFSETQ. The CDR3 sequence is 14 residues long. V was shortened by 3 bases and J by 0 bases, with 7 bases between the two germline ends. CDR3 nucleotide sequence: TGCGCCAGCAGCTCTAATCCCTCTGGAAACACCATATATTTT. This codes for CASSSNPSGNTIYF.

CDR3 nucleotides: TGCAGCGCTACTATACTAGCGGGGAACACCGGGGAGCTGTTTTTT. It yields the protein CSATILAGNTGELFF. This chain links TRBV29-1 with TRBJ2-2, with 9 bases fitting TRBD2. The CDR3 is made up of 15 amino acids. Germline CDR1 is SQVTM and CDR2 is ANQGSEA. The junction had 7 bases not matched to a gene; V was cut back by 7 bases and J by 1 base.

This clone was detected a few times. This sequence joins TRBV7-6 and TRBJ2-1; D gene unclear. This CDR3 spans 11 amino acids. In germline, CDR1 is SGHVS, CDR2 FNYEAQ. V was clipped by 4 bases and J by 10 bases, with 8 bases between them. The CDR3 loop is CASSSRLEQFF. The CDR3 DNA is TGTGCCAGCAGCTCCCGTCTGGAGCAGTTCTTC.

The chain recombines TRBV27 with TRBJ1-5; the D gene is possibly TRBD1 (5 bases). Germline CDR1 reads MNHEY; CDR2 reads SMNVEV (reference sequence). The CDR3 is made up of 15 amino acids. The V end was cut by 8 bases, the J end by 7 bases, with 21 bases between. CDR3: CASRTLGTSGQPQHF. For the CDR3, the DNA is TGTGCCAGCCGGACCCTAGGAACTTCAGGGCAGCCCCAGCATTTT.

This clone was found many times. The chain recombines TRBV11-3 with TRBJ2-7; no clear D. V was cut by 3 bases and J by 2 bases, with 11 bases left in between. The CDR3 is made up of 14 amino acids. Germline V gives CDR1 SGHNT, CDR2 YENEEA. The CDR3 DNA reads as TGTGCCAGCAGCTTCATAGCCGGAACCTACGAGCAGTACTTC. It codes for CASSFIAGTYEQYF. Using reference TRBV11-3 and TRBJ2-7 for the parts outside the CDR3, the full variable domain is EAGVVQSPRYKIIEKKQPVAFWCNPISGHNTLYWYLQNLGQGPELLIRYENEEAVDDSQLPKDRFSAERLKGVDSTLKIQPAELGDSAVYLCASSFIAGTYEQYFGPGTRLTVT.

The CDR3 region has the DNA TGTGCCAGCAGTTTCCCGGGACAGGGAACCTACGAGCAGTACTTC. It translates to CASSFPGQGTYEQYF. The chain uses TRBV28 and TRBJ2-7, with 9 bases lining up with TRBD1. J gave up 2 bases and V 3 bases, and 5 bases lay outside the gene matches. This CDR3 region has 15 residues. Germline assignment: CDR1 MDHEN and CDR2 SYDVKM.

This chain joins TRBV5-4 and TRBJ2-5; D is possibly TRBD1 (6 bases). Trimming took 7 bases from V and 1 from J, leaving 14 bases between them. Germline V gene sequence: CDR1 SGHNT, CDR2 YYREEE (reference sequence). The CDR3 spans 14 residues. The CDR3 region has the DNA TGTGCCAGCGGTACGACAGGCATCCAAGAGACCCAGTACTTC. Protein sequence: CASGTTGIQETQYF.

J is TRBJ2-7 and V is TRBV10-2, with a possible D match to TRBD1 (6 bases). This CDR3 contains 14 residues. Germline CDR1 reads WSHSY; CDR2 reads SAAADI. Trimming cost V 4 bases and J 4 bases, with 14 bases left between them. In DNA, the CDR3 is TGCGCCAGCAGTGGGCAGGGAGACAGGTACGAGCAGTACTTC. Amino acid sequence: CASSGQGDRYEQYF.

V and J are TRBV19 and TRBJ1-2; 7 bases line up with TRBD1. With 2 bases clipped from V and 8 bases from J, the junction kept 5 bases outside the gene matches. The germline V gene has CDR1 LNHDA and CDR2 SQIVND (reference sequence). The CDR3 loop spans 13 amino acids. CDR3 sequence reads: CASSIRTGRGYTF. CDR3 DNA: TGTGCCAGTAGTATACGGACAGGTCGAGGCTACACCTTC.

The chain recombines TRBV18 with TRBJ2-1; a possible D gene is TRBD1 (5 bases). Germline CDR1 and CDR2: KGHSH and LQKENI. Trimming removed 1 base at V and 0 bases at J, with 10 bases between. The CDR3 is made up of 16 amino acids. CDR3 sequence (DNA): TGTGCCAGCTCACCACTGAGACAGTACTCCTACAATGAGCAGTTCTTC. Amino acid sequence: CASSPLRQYSYNEQFF.

The rearrangement uses TRBV4-2 and TRBJ1-4, with a tentative D call TRBD1 (5 bases). Trimming removed 3 bases from V and 7 bases from J, with 12 bases in between. Germline CDR1 is LGHNA and CDR2 is YNFKEQ. The CDR3 covers 14 residues. The chain's CDR3 is CASSHQGFGEKLFF. CDR3 sequence (DNA): TGTGCCAGCAGCCATCAGGGCTTCGGTGAAAAACTGTTTTTT.

This chain uses TRBV2 with TRBJ2-2; TRBD2 is a possible D gene (6 bases). The CDR3 covers 13 residues. Germline V gene lookup returns CDR1 SNHLY and CDR2 FYNNEI. Trimming cost V 5 bases and J 4 bases, with 8 bases left between them. CDR3 residues: CASSIGGTGELFF. CDR3 nucleotides: TGTGCCAGCAGTATCGGGGGCACCGGGGAGCTGTTTTTT.

V usage is TRBV7-3 and J usage is TRBJ2-7, with D hard to call. The CDR3 sequence is 14 residues long. Germline CDR1 is SGHTA and CDR2 is FQGTGA. Trimming took off 2 bases at V and 0 bases at J, with 8 bases between the two ends. The CDR3 reads CASSLDPGSYEQYF. Here the CDR3 DNA reads TGTGCCAGCAGCTTAGACCCGGGCTCCTACGAGCAGTACTTC. Full variable domain (remainder filled in from reference TRBV7-3 and TRBJ2-7): GAGVSQTPSNKVTEKGKYVELRCDPISGHTALYWYRQSLGQGPEFLIYFQGTGAADDSGLPNDRFFAVRPEGSVSTLKIQRTERGDSAVYLCASSLDPGSYEQYFGPGTRLTVT.

The chain links TRBV20-1 to TRBJ2-5, with unresolved D. Germline lookup yields CDR1 DFQATT and CDR2 SNEGSKA (reference sequence). Trimming removed 7 bases at V and 2 bases at J, with 8 bases between. The CDR3 totals 11 residues. This CDR3 is CSVGRQETQYF. CDR3 DNA sequence: TGCAGTGTTGGCCGTCAAGAGACCCAGTACTTC.

DNA for the CDR3: TGTGCCAGCAGTGCCCGGGGGACTAGCGGGACCGATGAGCAGTTCTTC. Translated, it gives CASSARGTSGTDEQFF. The chain recombines TRBV6-4 with TRBJ2-1; 13 bases are shared with TRBD2. The CDR3 is 16 amino acids. The V gene's germline CDR1 is MRHNA and CDR2 SNTAGT. Trimming at V came to 4 bases and at J to 8 bases, leaving 8 bases not matched to a gene.

This chain's CDR3 is CAIRGTGVTEAFF. The CDR3 DNA follows: TGTGCCATCAGAGGAACAGGGGTCACTGAAGCTTTCTTT. This chain uses TRBV10-3 with TRBJ1-1; TRBD1 agrees at 7 bases. J gave up 4 bases and V 6 bases, and 5 bases lay outside the gene matches. This CDR3 contains 13 residues. Germline CDR1 is ENHRY and CDR2 is SYGVKD.

The chain recombines TRBV18 with TRBJ1-1, with 8 bases that match TRBD1. V lost 8 bases to trimming and J lost 5 bases; unmatched junction nucleotides: 10. The germline V gene encodes CDR1 KGHSH and CDR2 LQKENI. This CDR3 comprises 14 residues. The CDR3 coding sequence is TGTGCCAGCGCGATCAGGGGGCGGGAAACTGAAGCTTTCTTT. Amino acids: CASAIRGRETEAFF.

The V call is TRBV28, the J call TRBJ1-1, with unresolved D. The CDR3 sequence is 12 residues long. Trimming pared 1 base from V and 5 bases from J, leaving 5 bases between. In germline, CDR1 is MDHEN, CDR2 SYDVKM. CDR3 sequence: CASSLSITEAFF. In DNA form, the CDR3 reads TGTGCCAGCAGTTTATCTATAACTGAAGCTTTCTTT.